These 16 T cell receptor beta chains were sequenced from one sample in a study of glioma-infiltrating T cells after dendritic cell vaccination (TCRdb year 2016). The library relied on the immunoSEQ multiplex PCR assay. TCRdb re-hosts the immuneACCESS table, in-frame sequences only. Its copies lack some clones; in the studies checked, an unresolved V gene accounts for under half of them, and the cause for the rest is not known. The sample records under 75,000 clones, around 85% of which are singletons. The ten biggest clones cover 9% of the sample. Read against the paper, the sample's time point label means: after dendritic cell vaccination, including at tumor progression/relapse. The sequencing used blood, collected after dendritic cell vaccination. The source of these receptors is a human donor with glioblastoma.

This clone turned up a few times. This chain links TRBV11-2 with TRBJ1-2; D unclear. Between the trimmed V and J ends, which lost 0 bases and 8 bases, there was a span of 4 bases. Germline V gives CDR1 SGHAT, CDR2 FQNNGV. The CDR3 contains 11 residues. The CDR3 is CASSLERGYTF. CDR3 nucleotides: TGTGCCAGCAGCTTAGAGCGGGGCTACACCTTC.

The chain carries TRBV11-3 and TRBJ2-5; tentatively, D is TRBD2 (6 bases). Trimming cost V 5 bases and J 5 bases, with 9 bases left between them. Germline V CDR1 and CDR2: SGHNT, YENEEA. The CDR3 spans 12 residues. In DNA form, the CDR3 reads TGTGCCAGCAGCGGGGGGTATGAGACCCAGTACTTC. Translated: CASSGGYETQYF.

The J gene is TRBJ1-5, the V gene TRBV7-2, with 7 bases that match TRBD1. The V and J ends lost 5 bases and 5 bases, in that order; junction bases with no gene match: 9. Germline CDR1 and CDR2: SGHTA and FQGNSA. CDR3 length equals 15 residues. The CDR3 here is CASSEPETGDQPQHF. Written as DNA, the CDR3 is TGTGCCAGCAGCGAACCGGAAACAGGGGATCAGCCCCAGCATTTT.

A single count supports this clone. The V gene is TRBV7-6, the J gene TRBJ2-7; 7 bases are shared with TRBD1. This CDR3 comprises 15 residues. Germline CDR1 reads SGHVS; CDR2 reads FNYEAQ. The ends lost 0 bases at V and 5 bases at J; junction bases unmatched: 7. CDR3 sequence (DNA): TGTGCCAGCAGCTTAGCGGAGACAGGGTCAAACGAGCAGTACTTC. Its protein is CASSLAETGSNEQYF. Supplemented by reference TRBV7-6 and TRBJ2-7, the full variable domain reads GAGVSQSPRYKVTKRGQDVALRCDPISGHVSLYWYRQALGQGPEFLTYFNYEAQQDKSGLPNDRFSAERPEGSISTLTIQRTEQRDSAMYRCASSLAETGSNEQYFGPGTRLTVT.

The CDR3 bases are TGTGCCAGCAGCTCGGACAGCAACACTGAAGCTTTCTTT. Translated, it gives CASSSDSNTEAFF. This sequence joins TRBV7-2 and TRBJ1-1, with D possibly matching TRBD1 (6 bases). The CDR3 sequence is 13 residues long. Germline CDR1 is SGHTA and CDR2 is FQGNSA. V was shortened by 4 bases and J by 2 bases, with 8 bases between the two germline ends.

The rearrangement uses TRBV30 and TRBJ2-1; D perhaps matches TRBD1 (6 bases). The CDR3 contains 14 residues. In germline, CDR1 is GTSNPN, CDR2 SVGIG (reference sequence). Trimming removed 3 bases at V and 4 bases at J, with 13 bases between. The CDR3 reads CAWRGDGQYNEQFF. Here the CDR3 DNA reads TGTGCCTGGAGGGGTGACGGACAGTACAATGAGCAGTTCTTC.

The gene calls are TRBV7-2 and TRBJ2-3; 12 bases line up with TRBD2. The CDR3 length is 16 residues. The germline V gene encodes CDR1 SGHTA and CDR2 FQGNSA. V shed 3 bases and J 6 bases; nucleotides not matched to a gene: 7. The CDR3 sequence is CASSFPSGGVLDTQYF. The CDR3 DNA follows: TGTGCCAGCAGCTTCCCTAGCGGGGGGGTTCTCGATACGCAGTATTTT.

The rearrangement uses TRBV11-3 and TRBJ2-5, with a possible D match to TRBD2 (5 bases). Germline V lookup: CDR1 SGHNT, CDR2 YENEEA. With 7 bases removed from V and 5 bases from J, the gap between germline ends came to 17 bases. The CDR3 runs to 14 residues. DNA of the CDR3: TGTGCCAGCAAGGGAGACCCAGGTCTGGAGACCCAGTACTTC. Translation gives CASKGDPGLETQYF. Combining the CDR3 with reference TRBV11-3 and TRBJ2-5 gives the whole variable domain EAGVVQSPRYKIIEKKQPVAFWCNPISGHNTLYWYLQNLGQGPELLIRYENEEAVDDSQLPKDRFSAERLKGVDSTLKIQPAELGDSAVYLCASKGDPGLETQYFGPGTRLLVL.

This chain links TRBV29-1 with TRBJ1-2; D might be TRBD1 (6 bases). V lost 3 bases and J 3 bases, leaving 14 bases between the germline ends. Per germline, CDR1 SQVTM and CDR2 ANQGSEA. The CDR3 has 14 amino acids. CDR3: CSVDLQGPYYGYTF. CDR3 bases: TGCAGCGTTGATCTTCAGGGGCCTTACTATGGCTACACCTTC. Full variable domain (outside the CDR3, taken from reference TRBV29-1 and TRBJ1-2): SAVISQKPSRDICQRGTSLTIQCQVDSQVTMMFWYRQQPGQSLTLIATANQGSEATYESGFVIDKFPISRPNLTFSTLTVSNMSPEDSSIYLCSVDLQGPYYGYTFGSGTRLTVV.

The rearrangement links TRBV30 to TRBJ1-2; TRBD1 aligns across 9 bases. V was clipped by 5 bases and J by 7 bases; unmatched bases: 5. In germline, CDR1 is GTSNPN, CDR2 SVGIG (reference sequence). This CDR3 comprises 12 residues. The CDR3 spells CAWANRGPGYTF. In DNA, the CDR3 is TGTGCCTGGGCGAACAGGGGGCCTGGCTACACCTTC.

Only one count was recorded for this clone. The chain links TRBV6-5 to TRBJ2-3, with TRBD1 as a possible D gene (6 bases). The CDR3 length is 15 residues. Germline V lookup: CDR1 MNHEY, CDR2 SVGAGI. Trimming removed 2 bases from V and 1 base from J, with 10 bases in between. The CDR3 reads CASSYVNRGTDTQYF. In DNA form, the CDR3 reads TGTGCCAGCAGTTACGTTAACAGGGGCACAGATACGCAGTATTTT.

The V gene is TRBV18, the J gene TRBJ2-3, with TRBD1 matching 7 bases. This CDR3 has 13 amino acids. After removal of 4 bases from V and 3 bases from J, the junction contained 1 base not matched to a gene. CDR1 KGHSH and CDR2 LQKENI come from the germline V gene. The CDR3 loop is CASSRDSTDTQYF. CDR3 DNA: TGTGCCAGCTCACGGGACAGTACAGATACGCAGTATTTT.

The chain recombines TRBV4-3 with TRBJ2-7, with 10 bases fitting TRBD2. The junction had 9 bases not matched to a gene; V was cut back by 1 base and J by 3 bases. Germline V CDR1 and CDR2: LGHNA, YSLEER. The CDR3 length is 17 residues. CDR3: CASSQGAASGRHYEQYF. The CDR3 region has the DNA TGCGCCAGCAGCCAAGGAGCGGCTAGCGGGAGACACTACGAGCAGTACTTC.

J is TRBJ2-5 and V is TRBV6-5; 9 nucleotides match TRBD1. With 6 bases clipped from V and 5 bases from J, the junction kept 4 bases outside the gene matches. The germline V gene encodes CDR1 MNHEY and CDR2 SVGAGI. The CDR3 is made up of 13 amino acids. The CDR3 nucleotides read TGTGCCAGCAGCAGGACAGGGGACGAGACCCAGTACTTC. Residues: CASSRTGDETQYF.

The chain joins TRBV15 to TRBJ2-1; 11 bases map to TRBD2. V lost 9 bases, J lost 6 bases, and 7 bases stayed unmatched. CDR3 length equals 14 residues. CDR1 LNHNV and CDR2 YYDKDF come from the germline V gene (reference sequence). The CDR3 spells CATALAGGPNEQFF. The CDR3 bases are TGTGCCACTGCGTTAGCGGGGGGGCCCAATGAGCAGTTCTTC.

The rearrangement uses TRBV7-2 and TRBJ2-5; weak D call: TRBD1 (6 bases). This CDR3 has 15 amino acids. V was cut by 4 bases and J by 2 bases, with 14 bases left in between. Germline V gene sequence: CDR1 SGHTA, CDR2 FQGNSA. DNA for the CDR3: TGTGCCAGCAGCTCCCAAACAGGGTGGCAAGAGACCCAGTACTTC. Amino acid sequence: CASSSQTGWQETQYF.